This T cell receptor (beta chain) was observed in a study of blood T cell repertoires in COVID-19. V lost 3 bases to trimming and J lost 1 base, with 7 bases between them. Germline V gene lookup returns CDR1 ENHRY and CDR2 SYGVKD. CDR3 length equals 14 residues. Here immunoSEQ multiplex PCR was the method, and the copy in TCRdb shows in-frame clones only, minus some. The repertoire holds 30,000 to 50,000 clones, with 85% to 95% as singletons. The TCR originated in a human donor with active COVID-19. The donor label of this sample is uncertain. The sequenced sample was peripheral blood. The V gene is TRBV10-3, the J gene TRBJ1-3; no clear D gene. The CDR3 loop is CAISDPGSGNTIYF. The DNA of the CDR3 is TGTGCCATCAGTGATCCAGGATCTGGAAACACCATATATTTT.